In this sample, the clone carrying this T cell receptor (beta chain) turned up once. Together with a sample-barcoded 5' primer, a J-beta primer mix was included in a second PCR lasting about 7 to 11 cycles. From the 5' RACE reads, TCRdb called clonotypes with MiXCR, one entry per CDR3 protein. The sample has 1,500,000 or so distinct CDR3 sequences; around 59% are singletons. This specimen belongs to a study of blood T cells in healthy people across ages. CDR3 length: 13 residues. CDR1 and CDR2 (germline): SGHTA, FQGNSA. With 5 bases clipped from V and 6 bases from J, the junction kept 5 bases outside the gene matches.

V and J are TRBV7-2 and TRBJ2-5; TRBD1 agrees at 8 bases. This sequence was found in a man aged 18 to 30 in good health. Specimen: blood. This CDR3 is CASSLGQAQTQYF. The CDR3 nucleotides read TGTGCCAGCAGCCTGGGACAGGCGCAGACCCAGTACTTC.